This TCR beta chain was retrieved from a study of identifying expanded T cells in peripheral blood. General observations from the study: Clone count variance between roughly 2-week samples rose with total template count.

Regarding this clone: Its target is unknown.

There are 18 residues in the CDR3. CDR1 is LNHNV and CDR2 is YYDKDF in the germline V gene (reference sequence). J lost 3 bases, V lost 0 bases, and 6 bases had no gene match. Libraries were prepared by immunoSEQ multiplex PCR; TCRdb keeps only in-frame clonotypes and omits some of them. This sample carries about 100,000 clones, 75% to 90% of them seen once, and the ten largest clones take 15% to 20%. The chain links TRBV15 to TRBJ2-5; 14 bases are a match to TRBD2. Sequencing was done on a sample of blood. The clonotype comes from a person aged 18-70 years in good health. CDR3 sequence: CATSRDLPGLAGEETQYF. CDR3 DNA: TGTGCCACCAGCAGAGATCTTCCGGGACTAGCGGGGGAAGAGACCCAGTACTTC.